This T cell receptor (beta chain) was recovered during a study of OX40 agonist ivuxolimab in advanced cancers. Looking at the study overall: Patients were treated with intravenous ivuxolimab, dosed at 0.01 to 10 mg/kg and infused every 2 weeks. Earlier anti-PD-1, anti-PD-L1 or anti-CTLA-4 therapy was permitted; about 38% had received some.

On this clone: Its matching antigen is unknown.

Germline-derived CDR1 and CDR2 are SNHLY and FYNNEI. CDR3 size: 15 residues. Trimming shortened V by 3 bases and J by 3 bases, and 13 bases separated the two germline ends. Study observations and caveats: Expanded clones belonging to CD8+ T cells outnumbered, on average, those of CD4+. The authors also found low normalized T-cell clonal expansion in some nonresponders.

Sequencing was performed with immunoSEQ multiplex PCR; in TCRdb, only in-frame clones are kept and a portion is missing. Seen here are tens of thousands of clones, about 78% observed once, and the top ten hold around 5%. The chain links TRBV2 to TRBJ2-3, with D maybe TRBD1 (5 bases). The source was CD4+ or CD8+ T cells sorted from blood, collected in a trial of the OX40 agonist ivuxolimab. The clonotype originates from an adult with an advanced solid tumor such as melanoma, head and neck, liver or kidney cancer. This CDR3 is CASSDEGVGTDTQYF. The CDR3 DNA is TGTGCCAGCAGTGATGAAGGGGTCGGGACAGATACGCAGTATTTT.